This TCR beta chain was profiled in a study of PD-L1 blockade in urothelial cancer. Study details: Previous chemotherapy exposure amounted to 0 to 3 regimens for patients.

With regard to this clone: The antigen is not known.

Per patient, between 1 and 8 samples were collected at pretreatment and on-treatment time points. The V and J ends lost 6 bases and 6 bases, in that order; junction bases with no gene match: 6. The CDR3 runs to 13 residues. In germline, CDR1 is MNHEY, CDR2 SVGAGI. Findings and limits, study-wide: Stronger expansion of tumor-associated clones in blood at 3 weeks distinguished durable-benefit patients.

Clones were sequenced by immunoSEQ multiplex PCR, and TCRdb holds only the in-frame ones, with some missing. The table lists some 79,000 clones, roughly 82% of them singletons. The TCR originated in a man in his sixties or seventies with urothelial cancer. The material sequenced was PBMCs, taken around atezolizumab (anti-PD-L1) treatment. This sequence joins TRBV6-5 and TRBJ1-2; 8 positions match TRBD1. For the CDR3, the DNA is TGTGCCAGCAGACGGGGACAGGACGATGGCTACACCTTC. Protein product: CASRRGQDDGYTF.